These 27 T cell receptor beta chains came from one sample sequenced in a study of T cell responses to AZD1222 COVID-19 vaccine (dated by TCRdb to the early 2020s). The library was built by means of the immunoSEQ multiplex PCR assay. This is the immuneACCESS table as TCRdb keeps it, with only in-frame sequences that have V and J called. A part of the clones is gone; compared with another copy, unresolved V genes explain less than half, and the rest is unexplained. In this sample the table shows over 100,000 clones, 86% of which occur a single time. Around 12% of the sample goes to the ten largest clones. The time point label, read with the paper, signifies: baseline before first vaccination. Source: peripheral blood, taken on day 0 of AZD1222 vaccination. These receptors all come from an adult in good health.

J is TRBJ1-5 and V is TRBV29-1, with unresolved D. Per germline, CDR1 SQVTM and CDR2 ANQGSEA. The CDR3 is made up of 13 amino acids. Trimming took off 4 bases at V and 9 bases at J, with 16 bases between the two ends. As DNA, the CDR3 is TGCAGCGTTGGGGAGACGGCTGTGGGGCCCCAGCATTTT. This translates into CSVGETAVGPQHF.

This clone was counted a few times. The chain joins TRBV7-2 to TRBJ2-3; D may match TRBD1 or TRBD2 (5 bases each). Germline V gene sequence: CDR1 SGHTA, CDR2 FQGNSA. CDR3 length equals 14 residues. Trimming removed 3 bases from V and 0 bases from J, with 7 bases in between. This CDR3 reads CASSLWGSTDTQYF. In nucleotides, the CDR3 is TGTGCCAGCAGCTTGTGGGGGAGCACAGATACGCAGTATTTT.

The chain recombines TRBV4-3 with TRBJ1-5; 7 nucleotides agree with TRBD1. Germline lookup yields CDR1 LGHNA and CDR2 YSLEER. Trimming removed 1 base from V and 5 bases from J; junction bases left unmatched: 14. The CDR3 is 18 amino acids. The chain's CDR3 is CASSQVWVGGQGDQPQHF. DNA for the CDR3: TGCGCCAGCAGCCAAGTCTGGGTAGGTGGGCAGGGGGATCAGCCCCAGCATTTT.

A single count supports this clone. The rearrangement joins TRBV9 to TRBJ1-3; 8 positions match TRBD1. This CDR3 comprises 17 residues. The trim removed 0 bases at V and 2 bases at J, leaving 7 bases unmatched. Germline CDR1 reads SGDLS; CDR2 reads YYNGEE. The CDR3 region has the DNA TGTGCCAGCAGCGTAGTCGGACAGGGATCGGCTGGAAACACCATATATTTT. Amino acid sequence: CASSVVGQGSAGNTIYF.

The DNA of the CDR3 is TGTGCCAGCTCACCTCGGGGGGGGCAAGATACGCAGTATTTT. Translated, it gives CASSPRGGQDTQYF. The chain has TRBV18 and TRBJ2-3, with 8 bases lining up with TRBD2. Germline values: CDR1 KGHSH, CDR2 LQKENI. CDR3 size: 14 residues. Germline trimming cut 3 bases from V and 5 bases from J; bases unmatched to any gene: 4. Full variable domain (missing parts from reference TRBV18 and TRBJ2-3): NAGVMQNPRHLVRRRGQEARLRCSPMKGHSHVYWYRQLPEEGLKFMVYLQKENIIDESGMPKERFSAEFPKEGPSILRIQQVVRGDSAAYFCASSPRGGQDTQYFGPGTRLTVL.

The V call is TRBV9, the J call TRBJ1-1; D might be TRBD1 (6 bases). CDR1 is SGDLS, CDR2 YYNGEE, per germline. The CDR3 has 13 residues. V dropped 3 bases and J dropped 5 bases, with 11 bases sitting between them. The CDR3 loop is CASSGLTGTEAFF. As DNA, the CDR3 is TGTGCCAGCAGCGGCTTAACAGGGACTGAAGCTTTCTTT.

The J gene is TRBJ1-1, the V gene TRBV5-1; 7 bases fit TRBD1. The CDR3 covers 14 residues. Trimming removed 1 base from V and 1 base from J; junction bases left unmatched: 1. From germline, CDR1 is SGHRS and CDR2 YFSETQ. For the CDR3, the DNA is TGCGCCAGCAGCTTGAGGACAGGGAACACTGAAGCTTTCTTT. It encodes CASSLRTGNTEAFF.

The V call is TRBV7-2, the J call TRBJ2-4, with 7 bases that match TRBD2. Germline-derived CDR1 and CDR2 are SGHTA and FQGNSA. Trimming removed 0 bases from V and 8 bases from J; junction bases left unmatched: 4. The CDR3 extends over 14 amino acids. The CDR3 protein is CASSLARGRDIQYF. As DNA, the CDR3 is TGTGCCAGCAGCTTAGCCCGGGGGAGGGACATTCAGTACTTC.

The chain couples TRBV7-2 to TRBJ2-3; 7 bases align to TRBD1. This CDR3 spans 13 amino acids. Germline lookup yields CDR1 SGHTA and CDR2 FQGNSA. With V trimmed by 4 bases and J by 14 bases, 12 bases remained unmatched. The CDR3 here is CASSSETGVTGYF. DNA for the CDR3: TGTGCCAGCAGCTCCGAAACAGGGGTTACTGGGTATTTT.

This chain connects TRBV7-9 to TRBJ1-1, with D perhaps TRBD1 (5 bases). Germline CDR1 is SEHNR and CDR2 is FQNEAQ (reference sequence). CDR3 size: 13 residues. V lost 5 bases to trimming and J lost 11 bases, with 18 bases between them. In DNA, the CDR3 is TGTGCCAGCAGCCTCGGGCAGGGAGTTGAGGCTTTCTTT. Its protein product is CASSLGQGVEAFF.

This sequence joins TRBV5-6 and TRBJ1-2; D is unclear. This CDR3 is built from 12 residues. Deletions cut 0 bases from V and 6 bases from J, with 6 bases between. The germline V gene has CDR1 SGHDT and CDR2 YYEEEE. The CDR3: CASSLGTDGYTF. The CDR3 nucleotides read TGTGCCAGCAGCTTGGGTACGGATGGCTACACCTTC.

The V gene is TRBV27, the J gene TRBJ1-1; 8 bases align to TRBD1. Germline values: CDR1 MNHEY, CDR2 SMNVEV (reference sequence). The CDR3 spans 15 residues. V lost 4 bases, J lost 1 base, and 5 bases stayed unmatched. The chain's CDR3 is CASSSPGQGNTEAFF. The CDR3, as DNA: TGTGCCAGCAGTTCTCCAGGACAGGGGAACACTGAAGCTTTCTTT.

The chain joins TRBV3-1 (or the pseudogene TRBV3-2) to TRBJ2-1; TRBD1 matches at 9 bases. CDR1 is LGHDT, CDR2 YNNKEL, per germline (reference sequence). The CDR3 length is 14 residues. The V and J ends lost 4 bases and 4 bases, in that order; junction bases with no gene match: 2. The CDR3 reads CASSPGTGYNEQFF. The CDR3 nucleotides read TGTGCCAGCAGCCCTGGGACAGGGTACAATGAGCAGTTCTTC.

This chain joins TRBV6-1 and TRBJ2-7; 10 bases map to TRBD2. Trimming removed 0 bases from V and 7 bases from J; junction bases left unmatched: 6. CDR1 and CDR2 (germline): MNHNS, SASEGT. This CDR3 has 15 amino acids. This CDR3 is CASSEAASGSREQYF. In DNA form, the CDR3 reads TGTGCCAGCAGTGAAGCGGCTAGCGGGAGTAGAGAGCAGTACTTC.

As for this clone: The sample holds other DNA sequences that translate to the same CDR3. CDR3 DNA sequence: TGTGCCAGCAGTTATGACAGGGAATATGGCTACACCTTC. Translated: CASSYDREYGYTF. The rearrangement links TRBV6-5 to TRBJ1-2, with 7 bases lining up with TRBD1. This CDR3 contains 13 residues. With V trimmed by 3 bases and J by 5 bases, 3 bases remained unmatched. Germline V CDR1 and CDR2: MNHEY, SVGAGI.

The V call is TRBV5-1, the J call TRBJ1-6, with D perhaps TRBD1 (5 bases). Germline assignment: CDR1 SGHRS and CDR2 YFSETQ. Deletions cut 7 bases from V and 2 bases from J, with 22 bases between. The CDR3 is made up of 18 amino acids. The CDR3 spells CASRRWGTTSPYNSPLHF. The CDR3 DNA sequence: TGCGCCAGCCGGCGGTGGGGGACGACTTCCCCCTATAATTCACCCCTCCACTTT.

The rearrangement links TRBV6-5 to TRBJ2-7; TRBD2 matches at 14 bases. Germline-derived CDR1 and CDR2 are MNHEY and SVGAGI. Germline trimming cut 6 bases from V and 6 bases from J; bases unmatched to any gene: 7. The CDR3 covers 15 residues. CDR3 residues: CASRVTGLAGAEQYF. The CDR3 coding sequence is TGTGCCAGCAGGGTAACGGGACTAGCGGGAGCCGAGCAGTACTTC.

The chain joins TRBV28 to TRBJ1-4, with D perhaps TRBD1 (5 bases). Trimming shortened V by 4 bases and J by 0 bases, and 15 bases separated the two germline ends. CDR3 length equals 17 residues. Germline V lookup: CDR1 MDHEN, CDR2 SYDVKM. CDR3 sequence: CASSSAGTDPTNEKLFF. CDR3 nucleotide sequence: TGTGCCAGCAGTTCCGCCGGGACTGATCCAACTAATGAAAAACTGTTTTTT.

This chain connects TRBV7-3 to TRBJ2-7; 8 bases match TRBD1. This CDR3 has 15 residues. V gave up 2 bases and J gave up 2 bases; unmatched junction bases: 5. Germline V gene lookup returns CDR1 SGHTA and CDR2 FQGTGA. The CDR3 DNA follows: TGTGCCAGCAGCTTAGCCGACAGGGGACCCTACGAGCAGTACTTC. Amino acid sequence: CASSLADRGPYEQYF.

The chain couples TRBV4-1 to TRBJ2-2; 8 nucleotides line up with TRBD2. The length of the CDR3 is 17 residues. Germline loops: CDR1 MGHRA, CDR2 YSYEKL. V gave up 0 bases and J gave up 4 bases; unmatched junction bases: 7. The CDR3, as DNA: TGCGCCAGCAGCCAAGAAGAAGCGGGAGTGGGCACCGGGGAGCTGTTTTTT. Amino acid sequence: CASSQEEAGVGTGELFF.

This chain joins TRBV5-1 and TRBJ1-2, with 8 bases fitting TRBD1. CDR3 length equals 15 residues. The V segment lost 0 bases and the J segment 8 bases; nucleotides outside the gene matches: 9. Germline V gene lookup returns CDR1 SGHRS and CDR2 YFSETQ. CDR3: CASSLAGQGARGYTF. CDR3 sequence (DNA): TGCGCCAGCAGCTTGGCCGGCCAGGGGGCGAGAGGCTACACCTTC.

The rearrangement joins TRBV5-1 to TRBJ2-7; either TRBD1 or TRBD2 may fit D (6 bases each). V lost 2 bases and J lost 2, with 32 bases in between. CDR1 and CDR2 from the germline V gene are SGHRS and YFSETQ. The CDR3 consists of 21 residues. The CDR3 DNA reads TGCGCCAGCAGCTTAATGACAGGCCTAACCACCTTTAGGGGACTCACCTACGAGCAGTACTTC. Translated: CASSLMTGLTTFRGLTYEQYF.

This chain uses TRBV7-2 with TRBJ1-2, with 10 bases that match TRBD1. V was clipped by 4 bases and J by 5 bases; unmatched bases: 4. The CDR3 is 14 amino acids. Germline assignment: CDR1 SGHTA and CDR2 FQGNSA. This CDR3 is CASSSGQGGYGYTF. The CDR3 DNA reads TGTGCCAGCAGCTCCGGACAGGGGGGTTATGGCTACACCTTC.

The chain recombines TRBV13 with TRBJ2-2; D tentatively fits TRBD1 or TRBD2 (10 bases each). The CDR3 sequence is 16 residues long. CDR1 and CDR2 (germline): PRHDT, FYEKMQ (reference sequence). Trimming left V 5 bases short and J 7 bases short, with 20 bases between. CDR3 sequence reads: CASSPTSGTGVGELFF. CDR3 sequence (DNA): TGTGCCAGCAGCCCCACTAGCGGGACAGGGGTCGGGGAGCTGTTTTTT.

The chain uses TRBV12-3 or TRBV12-4 and TRBJ1-2; the D gene is possibly TRBD1 (6 bases). V lost 3 bases and J 8 bases, leaving 13 bases between the germline ends. There are 13 residues in the CDR3. The CDR3, as DNA: TGTGCCAGCAGTTTGGGAGGGGGAGACGGCTACACCTTC. The encoded protein is CASSLGGGDGYTF.

The chain is built from TRBV4-3 and TRBJ1-2; D remains unclear. Trimming left V 3 bases short and J 4 bases short, with 12 bases between. CDR3 length equals 14 residues. From germline, CDR1 is LGHNA and CDR2 YSLEER. The CDR3 region is CASSHNTDIYGYTF. The CDR3 nucleotides are TGCGCCAGCAGCCACAACACGGATATCTATGGCTACACCTTC.

This rearrangement joins TRBV5-1 to TRBJ2-3; D not certain. Trimming left V 0 bases short and J 0 bases short, with 8 bases between. This CDR3 is 15 amino acids long. Germline V gene data show CDR1 as SGHRS and CDR2 as YFSETQ. Written as DNA, the CDR3 is TGCGCCAGCAGCTTGGCGGCAGGTAGCACAGATACGCAGTATTTT. It translates to CASSLAAGSTDTQYF.